This TCR beta chain was captured by sequencing in a study of technical replicates of blood from several donors. The CDR3 totals 14 residues. Trimming removed 6 bases from V and 3 bases from J; junction bases left unmatched: 8. The germline gives CDR1 SQVTM, CDR2 ANQGSEA. TCRdb keeps only in-frame clones here, not all; method: immunoSEQ multiplex PCR. This table holds under 85,000 clones, more than 85% found once. The chain recombines TRBV29-1 with TRBJ1-5, with TRBD1 matching 7 bases. Material: T cells isolated from PBMCs. The receptor was isolated from a human donor in good health. Some clones in this sample may be carry-over from other donors' samples. The DNA for the CDR3 is TGCAGCGTCTCGAAGGGACAGATCAATCAGCCCCAGCATTTT. Its protein is CSVSKGQINQPQHF.